The source of this T cell receptor (beta chain) is a study of blood T cell repertoires in COVID-19. Germline values: CDR1 SGHAT, CDR2 FQNNGV. Deletions cut 8 bases from V and 4 bases from J, with 15 bases between. The CDR3 length is 13 residues. The table came from immunoSEQ multiplex PCR; TCRdb's copy has only in-frame clones and leaves some out. The sample comprises approximately 200,000 clones, over 75% of which are singletons, and roughly 18% rests with the top ten. Sequencing used peripheral blood. The chain employs TRBV11-2 and TRBJ2-7, with D possibly being TRBD2 (5 bases). The origin of this receptor is a person aged 65-85 years with COVID-19, enrolled during active disease. CDR3 protein: CASGFGVEYEQYF. CDR3 nucleotide sequence: TGTGCCAGCGGATTCGGGGTTGAATACGAGCAGTACTTC.